This T cell receptor beta chain is drawn from a study of preoperative IRX-2 immunotherapy in early breast cancer. Described treatment: preoperative locoregional IRX-2 cytokine immunotherapy. Patients received preoperative, locoregional IRX-2 cytokine immunotherapy in a phase Ib study. The CDR3 has 13 amino acids. Germline V gene sequence: CDR1 KGHSH, CDR2 LQKENI. V lost 6 bases and J lost 11, with 19 bases in between. Profiling relied on immunoSEQ multiplex PCR, and the TCRdb table lists in-frame clones only, not all of them. The sample yields 3,000 to 4,000 clones, about four fifths seen once. This clonotype originated in a human donor with breast cancer. Sequences were derived from tumor tissue, sampled after IRX-2 immunotherapy. The rearrangement uses TRBV18 and TRBJ1-1; D unresolved. CDR3 nucleotide sequence: TGTGCCAGCTCCGGCGGCCGCACCTCTGCGGCTTTCTTT. This translates into CASSGGRTSAAFF. The full variable domain, with the rest looked up from reference TRBV18 and TRBJ1-1, is NAGVMQNPRHLVRRRGQEARLRCSPMKGHSHVYWYRQLPEEGLKFMVYLQKENIIDESGMPKERFSAEFPKEGPSILRIQQVVRGDSAAYFCASSGGRTSAAFFGQGTRLTVV.